The rows below give T cell receptor beta chains drawn from one sample of a study of T-cell reconstitution after alpha-beta-depleted transplantation in children. One entry per CDR3 protein, called by TCRdb with MiXCR from the PCR reads. The sample yields 90,000 to 100,000 distinct CDR3 sequences, 20% to 25% seen once. Here the sequenced sample was PBMCs, taken before TCRalphabeta/CD19-depleted stem cell transplant. The origin of the receptors is a boy aged 2 to 10 with acute lymphoblastic leukemia, due to receive a stem cell transplant. CDR3s include the opening cysteine and the closing phenylalanine or tryptophan. The D gene is left open where the match is weak.

CASSLGSSYNSPLHF | . | TRBV7-2
CASSQDFRRVTETQYF | . | TRBV4-2
CASSRHTGGASYEQYF | TRBD1 | TRBV4-1
CASSLTTGSSYEQYF | . | TRBV5-1
CASSISGAGVPYNEQFF | TRBD2 | TRBV19
CSAIPGRASRYEQYF | TRBD2 | TRBV20-1
CASRSTVNTEAFF | . | TRBV27
CASSPGTYEQYF | . | TRBV6-2/TRBV6-3
CASSLVGEEAFF | . | TRBV7-9
CASSLPGQGDTQYF | TRBD1 | TRBV5-1
CASSFPGQEAQPQHF | TRBD1 | TRBV7-4
CASSPFSTTDTQYF | . | TRBV25-1
CAINWRGETGELFF | . | TRBV10-3
CASSLGPGGSDGYTF | TRBD1 | TRBV5-1
CASSQTWTDTQYF | . | TRBV4-3
CASSLGVQETQYF | . | TRBV5-1
CASSPLTGPYNSPLHF | TRBD1 | TRBV28
CASSPIDNEQFF | . | TRBV18
CASSPPTSGYVNEQFF | TRBD2 | TRBV18
CASSPWAEQYF | . | TRBV28
CSVGRRQGHEQYF | . | TRBV29-1
CASSRSTGANVLTF | . | TRBV6-1
CASSSPRRRFSYGQYF | . | TRBV28
CASSHPSGVMQYF | TRBD2 | TRBV4-1
CASSLGGGGSGELFF | . | TRBV5-1
CSGRRDTEAFF | . | TRBV29-1
CASSSRTSGYEQYF | TRBD2 | TRBV28
CASSLSGGAKNIQYF | . | TRBV12-3/TRBV12-4
CATLAGRSTEAFF | . | TRBV7-8
CASSDSSGGAYNEQFF | . | TRBV6-4
CATSDAPGTKIYEQFF | TRBD2 | TRBV24-1
CASSLEPAKNIQYF | . | TRBV5-1
CSASDPAKNIQYF | . | TRBV20-1
CASSFSGGAYNEQFF | . | TRBV12-3/TRBV12-4
CATSDWGEETQYF | . | TRBV24-1
CASSLRGGVETQYF | . | TRBV28
CASSLLGLNTEAFF | . | TRBV4-1
CAIRQTGYEQFF | TRBD1 | TRBV10-3
CASSRFGQNTEAFF | . | TRBV5-1
CSVEDHPLAHEQYF | . | TRBV29-1
CASSVTGTSSQETQYF | TRBD2 | TRBV9
CASSQELGGTGELFF | . | TRBV4-3
CSASGQPPTQYF | . | TRBV20-1
CASSLSTGEQYF | . | TRBV5-6
CASSEGVTDEQFF | . | TRBV5-1
CAWSVGREQYF | . | TRBV30
CASSIGRGTEAFF | . | TRBV7-2
CASSLGPGSFNSPLHF | . | TRBV27
CASSWRGNPGELFF | . | TRBV7-9
CASSQTVVGNEQFF | . | TRBV7-2
CASSEKGDYGYTF | . | TRBV6-1
CSARDAGPSYNEQFF | . | TRBV20-1
CASSSGQGRNEQFF | TRBD1 | TRBV6-5
CASSVASEGPGEQYF | . | TRBV9
CSATTGGMVEKLFF | . | TRBV20-1
CASSLVIGSSNQPQHF | . | TRBV12-3/TRBV12-4
CASSSLRRERGETQYF | . | TRBV27
CASSPAGTNEPQHF | . | TRBV28